This entry is about one TCR beta chain. Enrolled during active infection, Seattle patients were then followed longitudinally. In the original workflow: Nucleated cell number was recorded as an estimate derived from reference gene primer amplification. Repertoires were generated with immunoSEQ multiplex PCR, while TCRdb's copy carries only in-frame clones and drops some. The V and J calls and clone size are taken from that table; D and trimming were inferred from the DNA. The profile shows over 70,000 clones, roughly four fifths of them singletons. This sample is part of a study of blood T cell repertoires in COVID-19. Study summary: The study drew acute and convalescent COVID-19 samples from the United States, Italy and Spain. Nucleic acid was either cDNA or gDNA, and it came from T cells, B-cell-depleted T cells, or PBMCs.

Trimming removed 3 bases at V and 5 bases at J, with 7 bases between. Germline V gene lookup returns CDR1 DFQATT and CDR2 SNEGSKA (reference sequence). The CDR3 contains 11 residues. The J gene is TRBJ2-5, the V gene TRBV20-1, with no clear D. The sequencing input was peripheral blood. The TCR sequence derives from an older man with COVID-19, enrolled during active disease. The CDR3 loop is CSARGRETQYF. For the CDR3, the DNA is TGCAGTGCTAGGGGCCGGGAGACCCAGTACTTC.